This T cell receptor (beta chain) was documented in a study of blood T cell repertoires in COVID-19. Participants reported their clinical history, and cohort assignment relied on those reports. Measured with immunoSEQ multiplex PCR; TCRdb has only the in-frame clones, and not every one. This table holds about 190,000 clones, around 83% found once. The CDR3 sequence is 16 residues long. Germline V gene lookup returns CDR1 LGHNA and CDR2 YNFKEQ. With 0 bases removed from V and 5 bases from J, the gap between germline ends came to 14 bases. Sequencing used PBMCs or T cells enriched from blood (not recorded which). The clonotype originates from a woman in her 30s who had been exposed to COVID-19. The V gene is TRBV4-2, the J gene TRBJ1-5; D is possibly TRBD1 (6 bases). CDR3 region: CASSQDQGGGDQPQHF. The CDR3 DNA reads as TGTGCCAGCAGCCAAGATCAGGGAGGGGGAGATCAGCCCCAGCATTTT.